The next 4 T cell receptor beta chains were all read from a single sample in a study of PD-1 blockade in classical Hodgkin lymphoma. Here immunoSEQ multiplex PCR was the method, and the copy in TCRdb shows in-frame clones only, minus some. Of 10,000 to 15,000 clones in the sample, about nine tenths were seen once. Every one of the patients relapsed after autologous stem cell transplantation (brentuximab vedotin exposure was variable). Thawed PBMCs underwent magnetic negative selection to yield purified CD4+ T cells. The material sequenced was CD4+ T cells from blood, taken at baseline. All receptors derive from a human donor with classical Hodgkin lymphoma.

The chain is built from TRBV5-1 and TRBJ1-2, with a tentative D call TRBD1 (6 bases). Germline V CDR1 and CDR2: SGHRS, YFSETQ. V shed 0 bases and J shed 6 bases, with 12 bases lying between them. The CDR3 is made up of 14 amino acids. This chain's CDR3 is CASSLEPGGHGYTF. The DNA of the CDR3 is TGCGCCAGCAGCTTGGAGCCCGGGGGGCATGGCTACACCTTC.

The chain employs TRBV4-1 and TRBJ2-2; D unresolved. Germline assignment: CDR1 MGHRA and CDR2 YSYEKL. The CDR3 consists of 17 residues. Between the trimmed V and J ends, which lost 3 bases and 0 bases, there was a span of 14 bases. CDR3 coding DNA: TGCGCCAGCAGCCATTCTAGGCTCAAAGCGAACACCGGGGAGCTGTTTTTT. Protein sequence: CASSHSRLKANTGELFF.

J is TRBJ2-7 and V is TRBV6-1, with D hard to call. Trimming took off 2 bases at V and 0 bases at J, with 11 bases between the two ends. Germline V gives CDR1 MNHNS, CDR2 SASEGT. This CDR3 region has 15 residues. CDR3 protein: CASSENLLSSYEQYF. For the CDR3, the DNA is TGTGCCAGCAGTGAAAACCTATTGAGCTCCTACGAGCAGTACTTC.

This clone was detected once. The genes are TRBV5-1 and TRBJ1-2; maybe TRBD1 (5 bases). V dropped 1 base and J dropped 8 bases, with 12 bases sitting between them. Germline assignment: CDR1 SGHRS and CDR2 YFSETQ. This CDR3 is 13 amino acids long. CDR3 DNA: TGCGCCAGCAGCTTGATCGGGGCGAAAGGCTACACCTTC. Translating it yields CASSLIGAKGYTF. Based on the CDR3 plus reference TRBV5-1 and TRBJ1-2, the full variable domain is KAGVTQTPRYLIKTRGQQVTLSCSPISGHRSVSWYQQTPGQGLQFLFEYFSETQRNKGNFPGRFSGRQFSNSRSEMNVSTLELGDSALYLCASSLIGAKGYTFGSGTRLTVV.